What follows are 26 T cell receptor beta chains derived from one specimen sequenced in a study of blood T cell repertoires in COVID-19. Here immunoSEQ multiplex PCR was the method, and the copy in TCRdb shows in-frame clones only, minus some. Found here are roughly 62,000 clones, around 82% of them singletons; the top ten hold around 10%. Sequenced sample: peripheral blood. The source is an elderly man with COVID-19, enrolled during active disease.

V gene TRBV9 combines with J gene TRBJ1-1; the match to TRBD1 covers 10 bases. Germline V gene sequence: CDR1 SGDLS, CDR2 YYNGEE. The CDR3 covers 17 residues. Unmatched junction bases numbered 9, after V lost 0 bases and J lost 4 bases. CDR3 residues: CASSVAPRTGGGTEAFF. CDR3 DNA: TGTGCCAGCAGCGTAGCCCCCAGGACAGGGGGAGGCACTGAAGCTTTCTTT.

This sequence joins TRBV28 and TRBJ1-2, with 9 bases identical to TRBD1. The CDR3 has 13 residues. With V trimmed by 6 bases and J by 6 bases, 5 bases remained unmatched. CDR1 is MDHEN, CDR2 SYDVKM, per germline. The CDR3 loop reads CASRRQGVDGYTF. The CDR3 DNA is TGTGCCAGCAGGAGACAGGGGGTCGATGGCTACACCTTC.

V and J are TRBV4-2 and TRBJ1-4; 7 bases match TRBD1. CDR3 size: 15 residues. The germline gives CDR1 LGHNA, CDR2 YNFKEQ. Trimming at V came to 1 base and at J to 6 bases, leaving 5 bases not matched to a gene. CDR3 sequence reads: CASSQGGQVHEKLFF. CDR3 coding DNA: TGTGCCAGCAGCCAAGGAGGACAGGTCCATGAAAAACTGTTTTTT.

V and J are TRBV7-2 and TRBJ1-2; tentative D call: TRBD1 (5 bases). The CDR3 has 15 amino acids. Trimming removed 1 base from V and 2 bases from J, with 11 bases in between. Per the germline V gene, CDR1 is SGHTA and CDR2 is FQGNSA. Here the CDR3 DNA reads TGTGCCAGCAGCTTAGTCATGGGGGGGAACTATGGCTACACCTTC. This translates into CASSLVMGGNYGYTF.

This clone was picked up one time. The genes are TRBV11-2 and TRBJ1-6, with TRBD1 identical over 8 bases. V lost 1 base and J lost 6; bases outside the gene matches: 8. CDR3 length: 17 residues. Germline V CDR1 and CDR2: SGHAT, FQNNGV. This CDR3 reads CASSLVIRDRFNSPLHF. The CDR3 nucleotides are TGTGCCAGCAGCTTAGTAATAAGGGACAGGTTTAATTCACCCCTCCACTTT.

This chain joins TRBV4-1 and TRBJ2-3, with 8 nucleotides matching TRBD1. The CDR3 has 17 amino acids. V was clipped by 2 bases and J by 1 base; unmatched bases: 8. Germline V lookup: CDR1 MGHRA, CDR2 YSYEKL. The CDR3 nucleotides are TGCGCCAGCAGCCAATACCATGGACAGGGTGGCACAGATACGCAGTATTTT. This translates into CASSQYHGQGGTDTQYF.

The chain joins TRBV4-1 to TRBJ2-1; the match to TRBD2 covers 8 bases. The CDR3 is 14 amino acids. V trimming: 4 bases; J trimming: 3 bases; junction bases outside the gene matches: 2. Germline assignment: CDR1 MGHRA and CDR2 YSYEKL. In DNA form, the CDR3 reads TGCGCCAGCAGCCTAGCGGGGCGCTACAATGAGCAGTTCTTC. Translating gives CASSLAGRYNEQFF.

V gene TRBV18 combines with J gene TRBJ2-7; 11 bases line up with TRBD1. J gave up 1 base and V 3 bases, and 2 bases lay outside the gene matches. CDR1 is KGHSH and CDR2 is LQKENI in the germline V gene. The CDR3 length is 15 residues. The CDR3 DNA reads as TGTGCCAGCTCACCGGGGACAGGGGGATCCTACGAGCAGTACTTC. This encodes CASSPGTGGSYEQYF.

V is TRBV5-5 and J is TRBJ2-7; 7 bases fit TRBD1. Per germline, CDR1 SGHKS and CDR2 YYEKEE (reference sequence). CDR3 size: 15 residues. Trimming took 4 bases from V and 0 from J; bases not matched to a gene: 7. DNA of the CDR3: TGTGCCAGCAGCCAGAACAGGGGCGTCTCCTACGAGCAGTACGTC. Protein product: CASSQNRGVSYEQYV.

The rearrangement uses TRBV19 and TRBJ2-2, with unresolved D. CDR3 size: 14 residues. V lost 3 bases to trimming and J lost 5 bases, with 10 bases between them. The germline gives CDR1 LNHDA, CDR2 SQIVND (reference sequence). CDR3: CASSITLSTGELFF. The CDR3, as DNA: TGTGCCAGTAGTATCACACTAAGTACCGGGGAGCTGTTTTTT. Drawing the rest from reference TRBV19 and TRBJ2-2, the complete variable domain is DGGITQSPKYLFRKEGQNVTLSCEQNLNHDAMYWYRQDPGQGLRLIYYSQIVNDFQKGDIAEGYSVSREKKESFPLTVTSAQKNPTAFYLCASSITLSTGELFFGEGSRLTVL.

V gene TRBV9 combines with J gene TRBJ2-7; the D gene is possibly TRBD2 (7 bases). This CDR3 has 15 amino acids. CDR1 and CDR2 from the germline V gene are SGDLS and YYNGEE. V lost 7 bases and J 2 bases, leaving 19 bases between the germline ends. For the CDR3, the DNA is TGTGCCAGCTGTCGGGGGCTAGCGGATGCCTACGAGCAGTACTTC. Translation: CASCRGLADAYEQYF.

The CDR3 DNA is TGCGCCAGCAGCTTGGTGGCAGGACAAGAGGAAGGCTACACCTTC. It specifies CASSLVAGQEEGYTF. This sequence joins TRBV5-1 and TRBJ1-2, with D possibly matching TRBD1 (5 bases). The CDR3 spans 15 residues. Germline assignment: CDR1 SGHRS and CDR2 YFSETQ. With 0 bases removed from V and 8 bases from J, the gap between germline ends came to 17 bases.

The chain is built from TRBV27 and TRBJ1-2; the D is unclear. Germline CDR1 and CDR2: MNHEY and SMNVEV (reference sequence). The CDR3 is 13 amino acids. V lost 2 bases and J lost 5, with 9 bases in between. CDR3 loop: CASSLGPGYGYTF. The CDR3 coding sequence is TGTGCCAGCAGTTTAGGCCCAGGTTATGGCTACACCTTC.

The chain links TRBV20-1 to TRBJ1-6, with 10 bases identical to TRBD1. The germline V gene has CDR1 DFQATT and CDR2 SNEGSKA (reference sequence). The CDR3 loop spans 11 amino acids. V lost 3 bases, J lost 14 bases, and 1 base stayed unmatched. The CDR3 reads CSARTGGTLHF. The CDR3 nucleotides read TGCAGTGCTAGGACAGGGGGCACCCTCCACTTT.

This chain joins TRBV28 and TRBJ1-1; the D is unclear. Germline V gives CDR1 MDHEN, CDR2 SYDVKM. The CDR3 consists of 12 residues. Trimming shortened V by 3 bases and J by 6 bases, and 8 bases separated the two germline ends. Written as DNA, the CDR3 is TGTGCCAGCAGTTTTTGGGCAGCTGAAGCTTTCTTT. It is translated as CASSFWAAEAFF.

V and J are TRBV28 and TRBJ1-3; the D gene is possibly TRBD1 (6 bases). Germline CDR1 and CDR2: MDHEN and SYDVKM. The CDR3 totals 17 residues. Trimming shortened V by 4 bases and J by 1 base, and 17 bases separated the two germline ends. The CDR3, as DNA: TGTGCCAGCAGTTACACAGGGCCCGACTTATCTGGAAACACCATATATTTT. Translated, it gives CASSYTGPDLSGNTIYF.

CDR3 in amino acids: CASSLQGRAYGYTF. The CDR3 DNA reads TGTGCCAGCAGCTTACAAGGCAGGGCTTATGGCTACACCTTC. This chain joins TRBV7-2 and TRBJ1-2; D is perhaps TRBD1 (5 bases). The CDR3 is 14 amino acids. Trimming removed 2 bases from V and 5 bases from J, with 12 bases in between. CDR1 and CDR2 from the germline V gene are SGHTA and FQGNSA.

V is TRBV2 and J is TRBJ2-2, with 8 positions matching TRBD2. Germline lookup yields CDR1 SNHLY and CDR2 FYNNEI. The CDR3 length is 15 residues. V dropped 6 bases and J dropped 1; count of bases not matched to a gene: 4. CDR3 DNA sequence: TGTGCCAGCAGACGGGAGGGTATGAACACCGGGGAGCTGTTTTTT. The encoded protein is CASRREGMNTGELFF.

The gene calls are TRBV5-1 and TRBJ1-2; no firm D call. V lost 3 bases and J 4 bases, leaving 10 bases between the germline ends. Looked up from germline, CDR1 is SGHRS and CDR2 is YFSETQ. The length of the CDR3 is 13 residues. The CDR3 spells CASSWNSRYGYTF. CDR3 in DNA: TGCGCCAGCAGCTGGAACAGCCGCTATGGCTACACCTTC. Full variable domain (outside the CDR3, taken from reference TRBV5-1 and TRBJ1-2): KAGVTQTPRYLIKTRGQQVTLSCSPISGHRSVSWYQQTPGQGLQFLFEYFSETQRNKGNFPGRFSGRQFSNSRSEMNVSTLELGDSALYLCASSWNSRYGYTFGSGTRLTVV.

V is TRBV6-5 and J is TRBJ2-1; D is perhaps TRBD2 (6 bases). CDR3 length equals 12 residues. CDR1 and CDR2 from the germline V gene are MNHEY and SVGAGI. The V gene lost 6 bases and the J gene lost 4 bases, with 7 bases spanning the gap. In DNA, the CDR3 is TGTGCCAGCAGACTAGCTTACAATGAGCAGTTCTTC. Translated: CASRLAYNEQFF.

This chain uses TRBV5-1 with TRBJ2-7; 12 bases are a match to TRBD2. Germline V gene lookup returns CDR1 SGHRS and CDR2 YFSETQ. This CDR3 has 15 residues. The V and J ends lost 2 bases and 3 bases, in that order; junction bases with no gene match: 3. In DNA form, the CDR3 reads TGCGCCAGCAGCTTTGGGACTAGCGGGTACTACGAGCAGTACGTC. Its translation is CASSFGTSGYYEQYV.

In its sample, this clone was seen once. The V call is TRBV7-9, the J call TRBJ1-6; 7 positions match TRBD1. The CDR3 sequence is 15 residues long. Losses at the gene ends were 8 bases for V and 0 bases for J; bases not matched to a gene: 4. Germline V lookup: CDR1 SEHNR, CDR2 FQNEAQ (reference sequence). The CDR3 loop is CASRGGRSYNSPLHF. In DNA form, the CDR3 reads TGTGCCAGCCGAGGGGGCCGCTCCTATAATTCACCCCTCCACTTT.

This sequence joins TRBV19 and TRBJ1-5; 9 nucleotides line up with TRBD1. Germline loops: CDR1 LNHDA, CDR2 SQIVND (reference sequence). The CDR3 loop spans 18 amino acids. V dropped 4 bases and J dropped 4; count of bases not matched to a gene: 14. CDR3 in DNA: TGTGCCAGTAGTACACGACAGGGGGGCGTTTTGTATAATCAGCCCCAGCATTTT. Protein sequence: CASSTRQGGVLYNQPQHF.

The V and J genes are TRBV27 and TRBJ2-5; TRBD2 matches 12 bases. V lost 1 base to trimming and J lost 4 bases; unmatched junction nucleotides: 4. CDR3 length equals 16 residues. Germline V lookup: CDR1 MNHEY, CDR2 SMNVEV (reference sequence). DNA for the CDR3: TGTGCCAGCAGTTTATTGGCTAGCGGGGGGGCAGAGACCCAGTACTTC. Translating gives CASSLLASGGAETQYF.

The chain links TRBV27 to TRBJ1-1; D remains unclear. CDR3 length: 14 amino acids. Germline CDR1 reads MNHEY; CDR2 reads SMNVEV (reference sequence). V lost 6 bases and J lost 1, with 12 bases in between. CDR3 sequence (DNA): TGTGCCAGCAGCTTCGACACCAGGAACACTGAAGCTTTCTTT. Encoded protein: CASSFDTRNTEAFF.

The gene calls are TRBV7-6 and TRBJ2-3; 16 bases map to TRBD2. The junction had 5 bases not matched to a gene; V was cut back by 5 bases and J by 6 bases. CDR3 length equals 16 residues. Germline CDR1 is SGHVS and CDR2 is FNYEAQ. CDR3: CASSPGTSGGGDTQYF. The CDR3 bases are TGTGCCAGCAGCCCCGGGACTAGCGGGGGGGGCGATACGCAGTATTTT.